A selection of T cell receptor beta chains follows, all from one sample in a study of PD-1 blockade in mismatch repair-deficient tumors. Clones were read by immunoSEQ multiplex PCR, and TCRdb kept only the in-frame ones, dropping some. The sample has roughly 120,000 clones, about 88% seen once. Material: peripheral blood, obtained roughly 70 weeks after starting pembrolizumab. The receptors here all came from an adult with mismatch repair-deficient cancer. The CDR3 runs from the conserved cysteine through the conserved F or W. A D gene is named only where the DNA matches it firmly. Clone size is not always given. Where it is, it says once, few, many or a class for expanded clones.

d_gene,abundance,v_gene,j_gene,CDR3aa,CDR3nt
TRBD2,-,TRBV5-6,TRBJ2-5,CASSLGVAGLGETQYF,TGTGCCAGCAGCTTGGGGGTAGCGGGCTTAGGAGAGACCCAGTACTTC
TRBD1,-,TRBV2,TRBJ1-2,CASSHDRVYDGYTF,TGTGCCAGCAGTCACGACAGGGTTTACGATGGCTACACCTTC
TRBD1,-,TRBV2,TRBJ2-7,CASSWDRDSYEQYF,TGTGCCAGCAGCTGGGACAGGGACTCCTACGAGCAGTACTTC
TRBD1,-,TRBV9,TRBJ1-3,CASSANDRAAGNTIYF,TGTGCCAGCAGCGCTAACGACAGGGCGGCCGGAAACACCATATATTTT
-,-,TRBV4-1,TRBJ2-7,CASSQLVGYEQYF,TGCGCCAGCAGCCAACTGGTTGGCTACGAGCAGTACTTC
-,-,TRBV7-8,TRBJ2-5,CASSFETGLMETQYF,TGTGCCAGCAGCTTTGAGACGGGCTTAATGGAGACCCAGTACTTC
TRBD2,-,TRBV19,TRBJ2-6,CASSWLAGGTSGANVLTF,TGTGCCAGTAGCTGGTTAGCGGGAGGGACATCTGGGGCCAACGTCCTGACTTTC
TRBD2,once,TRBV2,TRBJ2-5,CASPKPSGSGGETQYF,TGTGCCAGTCCAAAACCCAGCGGGAGTGGGGGGGAGACCCAGTACTTC
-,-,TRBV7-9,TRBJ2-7,CASSLEGIAIHNYEQYF,TGTGCCAGCAGCTTAGAAGGTATCGCGATCCATAACTACGAGCAGTACTTC
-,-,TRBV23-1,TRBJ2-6,CASSHFPIEAGANVLTF,TGCGCCAGCAGTCATTTCCCAATCGAGGCGGGGGCCAACGTCCTGACTTTC
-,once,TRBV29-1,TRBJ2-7,CSATDRLSYEQYF,TGCAGCGCTACGGACAGACTCTCCTACGAGCAGTACTTC
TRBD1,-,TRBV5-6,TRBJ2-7,CASSGQGNSYEQYF,TGTGCCAGCAGTGGACAGGGTAACTCCTACGAGCAGTACTTC
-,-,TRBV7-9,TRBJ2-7,CASSLAIDYEQYF,TGTGCCAGCAGCTTAGCTATAGACTACGAGCAGTACTTC
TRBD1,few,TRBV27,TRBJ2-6,CASSPDRVLSGANVLTF,TGTGCCAGCAGTCCCGACAGGGTATTATCTGGGGCCAACGTCCTGACTTTC
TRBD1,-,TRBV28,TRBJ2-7,CASSPGQGAVDYEQYF,TGTGCCAGCAGTCCCGGACAGGGGGCTGTGGATTACGAGCAGTACTTC
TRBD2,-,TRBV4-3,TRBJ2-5,CASSQGTSGQETQYF,TGCGCCAGCAGCCAAGGGACTAGCGGACAAGAGACCCAGTACTTC
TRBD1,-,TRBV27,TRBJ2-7,CASSLGQGARYEQYF,TGTGCCAGCAGTTTGGGACAGGGGGCGCGGTACGAGCAGTACTTC
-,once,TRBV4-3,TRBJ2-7,CASSQLHSGWNSYEQYF,TGCGCCAGCAGCCAATTACATAGCGGATGGAACTCCTACGAGCAGTACTTC
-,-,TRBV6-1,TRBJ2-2,CASSGKEGMSTGELFF,TGTGCCAGCAGTGGAAAGGAGGGAATGAGCACCGGGGAGCTGTTTTTT
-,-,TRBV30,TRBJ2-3,CAWSVLDKPSTDTQYF,TGTGCCTGGAGTGTACTCGACAAGCCTAGCACAGATACGCAGTATTTT
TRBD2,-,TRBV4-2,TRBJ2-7,CASSQASGGSSLNYEQYF,TGTGCCAGCAGCCAAGCCTCCGGCGGGAGCAGTCTTAACTACGAGCAGTACTTC
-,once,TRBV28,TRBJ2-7,CASSEIFGIGPEQYF,TGTGCCAGCAGCGAAATTTTCGGGATCGGGCCCGAGCAGTACTTC
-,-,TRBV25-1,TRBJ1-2,CATGAGYYGYTF,TGTGCCACCGGGGCCGGATACTATGGCTACACCTTC
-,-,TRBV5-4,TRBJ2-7,CASSFGAAYEQYF,TGTGCCAGCAGCTTTGGGGCCGCCTACGAGCAGTACTTC
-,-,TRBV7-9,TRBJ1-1,CASSLEGRGSNTEAFF,TGTGCCAGCAGCTTGGAAGGGCGGGGATCGAACACTGAAGCTTTCTTT
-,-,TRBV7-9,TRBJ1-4,CASSRPGTNEKLFF,TGTGCCAGCAGCCGACCGGGGACTAATGAAAAACTGTTTTTT
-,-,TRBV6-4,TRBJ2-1,CASSDSSYNEQFF,TGTGCCAGCAGTGACAGCTCCTACAATGAGCAGTTCTTC
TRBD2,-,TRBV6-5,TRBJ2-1,CASSYSSGNYNEQFF,TGTGCCAGCAGTTATTCTAGCGGAAATTACAATGAGCAGTTCTTC
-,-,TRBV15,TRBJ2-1,CATSRVHNEQFF,TGTGCCACCAGCAGAGTTCACAATGAGCAGTTCTTC
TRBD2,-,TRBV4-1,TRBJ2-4,CASSRTSGSGQNIQYF,TGCGCCAGCAGCCGGACTAGCGGGAGTGGACAAAACATTCAGTACTTC
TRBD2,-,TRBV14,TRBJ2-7,CASSLTSGSWEQYF,TGTGCCAGCAGCCTGACTAGCGGGAGTTGGGAGCAGTACTTC
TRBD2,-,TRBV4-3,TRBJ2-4,CASSQAASSGTYIQYF,TGCGCCAGCAGCCAAGCGGCGTCTAGCGGGACGTACATTCAGTACTTC
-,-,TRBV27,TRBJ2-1,CASSFAPRMGEQFF,TGTGCCAGCAGTTTCGCGCCCCGAATGGGGGAGCAGTTCTTC
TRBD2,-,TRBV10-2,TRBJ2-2,CASSEPASGSRYTGELFF,TGCGCCAGCAGTGAGCCGGCTAGCGGGAGTAGATATACCGGGGAGCTGTTTTTT
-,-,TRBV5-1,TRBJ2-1,CASSLGSVSSYNEQFF,TGCGCCAGCAGCTTGGGGTCGGTGAGCTCCTACAATGAGCAGTTCTTC
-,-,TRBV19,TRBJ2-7,CASTSSGSSYEQYF,TGTGCCAGTACCTCATCGGGGAGCTCCTACGAGCAGTACTTC
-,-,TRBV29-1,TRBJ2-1,CSVDLTSTYEQFF,TGCAGCGTCGATTTAACTTCTACATATGAGCAGTTCTTC
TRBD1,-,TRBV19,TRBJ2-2,CASKGQGAIGELFF,TGTGCCAGTAAGGGACAGGGGGCGATCGGGGAGCTGTTTTTT
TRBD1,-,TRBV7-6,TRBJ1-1,CASSDDRGGYAEAFF,TGTGCCAGCAGCGACGACAGGGGGGGATACGCTGAAGCTTTCTTT
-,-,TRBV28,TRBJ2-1,CASSPRVYEQFF,TGTGCCAGCAGCCCTCGGGTATATGAGCAGTTCTTC
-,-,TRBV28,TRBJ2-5,CASSSRGGETQYF,TGTGCCAGCAGTTCCAGGGGTGGCGAGACCCAGTACTTC
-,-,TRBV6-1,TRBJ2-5,CASSELIGPGQGTQYF,TGTGCCAGCAGTGAATTGATAGGACCAGGACAAGGGACCCAGTACTTC
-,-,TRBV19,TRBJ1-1,CASSIDQTRNTEAFF,TGTGCCAGTAGTATAGATCAAACTCGGAACACTGAAGCTTTCTTT
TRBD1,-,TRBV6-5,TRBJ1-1,CASSLGQGPKTEAFF,TGTGCCAGCAGCTTAGGACAGGGTCCGAAGACTGAAGCTTTCTTT